This T cell receptor (beta chain) was recovered during a study of kidney transplant recipient with SARS-CoV-2 infection. This clonotype was detected ten times or more. In TCRdb, the reads were re-called with MiXCR into one record per CDR3 protein. The sample records under 300,000 distinct CDR3 sequences, around 26% being singletons. The CDR3 totals 14 residues. The V and J ends lost 4 bases and 7 bases respectively, with 11 bases between them. CDR1 MDHEN and CDR2 SYDVKM come from the germline V gene. The sequencing here drew on a blood sample, taken at baseline and on roughly day 110 from a kidney transplant recipient. The clonotype comes from a young adult male patient who had COVID-19 and was a kidney transplant recipient. Some T cells may have originated in the graft donor. The J gene is TRBJ1-6, the V gene TRBV28, with TRBD1 as a possible D gene (6 bases). The CDR3: CASSSGEENSPLHF. DNA of the CDR3: TGTGCCAGCAGTTCAGGGGAGGAGAATTCACCCCTCCACTTT.